Listed below are T cell receptor beta chains from one sample, sequenced in a study of human T cells and chemical hapten exposure. In TCRdb, the RACE reads were re-called with MiXCR into one record per CDR3 protein. In the table there are tens of thousands of distinct CDR3 sequences, 7% to 8.5% of which are singletons. Sequencing input: whole blood. The receptors were sampled from a human donor in good health. Some clones in this sample may be carry-over from other donors' samples. Each CDR3 is given with its conserved first and last residue. Fields, in order: D gene, clone size, J gene, V gene, CDR3 DNA, CDR3 protein. A D gene is named only where the DNA matches it firmly. Clone sizes are given selectively: once, few, many, or a class where the clone is expanded.

D: NA
size: many
J: TRBJ2-3
V: TRBV12-3/TRBV12-4
DNA: TGTGCCAGCAGTTCGGCAGATACGCAGTATTTT
CDR3: CASSSADTQYF

D: TRBD2
size: many
J: TRBJ2-2
V: TRBV6-2/TRBV6-3
DNA: TGTGCCAGCAGTCCAGGCTACATCAGCGGGGGGCCGTTTTCCGGGGAGCTGTTTTTT
CDR3: CASSPGYISGGPFSGELFF

D: TRBD2
size: medium-sized
J: TRBJ2-3
V: TRBV6-4
DNA: TGTGCCAGCAGTGAAGGACTAGACACAGATACGCAGTATTTT
CDR3: CASSEGLDTDTQYF

D: NA
size: many
J: TRBJ1-6
V: TRBV12-3/TRBV12-4
DNA: TGTGCCAGCAGTTTATCATCGAAAAGCTGGGAAGGGTCCCACTTT
CDR3: CASSLSSKSWEGSHF

D: TRBD1
size: few
J: TRBJ1-1
V: TRBV6-2/TRBV6-3
DNA: TGTGCCAGCAGCCCCCGACAGGGGAACACTGAAGCTTTCTTT
CDR3: CASSPRQGNTEAFF

D: TRBD2
size: NA
J: TRBJ2-7
V: TRBV3-1
DNA: TGTGCCAGCAGCCACGGGACTAGCGGGAACTACGAGCAGTACTTC
CDR3: CASSHGTSGNYEQYF

D: NA
size: NA
J: TRBJ2-1
V: TRBV5-1
DNA: TGCGCCAGCAGCCCGGACTCCTACAATGAGCAGTTCTTC
CDR3: CASSPDSYNEQFF

D: NA
size: many
J: TRBJ1-4
V: TRBV20-1
DNA: TGCAGTGCTAGGGAAACAACTAATGAAAAACTGTTTTTT
CDR3: CSARETTNEKLFF

D: TRBD2
size: NA
J: TRBJ2-1
V: TRBV29-1
DNA: TGCAGCGTAACCGGGACTAGTATCCACAATGAGCAGTTCTTC
CDR3: CSVTGTSIHNEQFF

D: TRBD1
size: NA
J: TRBJ2-5
V: TRBV12-3/TRBV12-4
DNA: TGTGCCAGCAGTCAAACGACAGGGCCATCGGAGACCCAGTACTTC
CDR3: CASSQTTGPSETQYF

D: NA
size: many
J: TRBJ1-1
V: TRBV2
DNA: TGTGCCAGCAAATTACTGGGGTCGGGCAGCACTGAAGCTTTCTTT
CDR3: CASKLLGSGSTEAFF

D: NA
size: few
J: TRBJ1-4
V: TRBV20-1
DNA: TGCAGTGCTAGAGATAACTCCGTAACGGATGCAACTAATGAAAAACTGTTTTTT
CDR3: CSARDNSVTDATNEKLFF

D: TRBD2
size: many
J: TRBJ2-1
V: TRBV9
DNA: TGTGCCAGCAGCTGGGGGACTAGCGGGGGCAACAATGAGCAGTTCTTC
CDR3: CASSWGTSGGNNEQFF

D: NA
size: NA
J: TRBJ2-2
V: TRBV9
DNA: TGTGCCAGCAGCGTAGTTAGCACCGGGGAGCAGTTTTTT
CDR3: CASSVVSTGEQFF

D: NA
size: many
J: TRBJ1-3
V: TRBV20-1
DNA: TGCAGTGCTAGAGTACCTGGGGCAGGTTCTGGAAACACCATATATTTT
CDR3: CSARVPGAGSGNTIYF

D: NA
size: many
J: TRBJ2-5
V: TRBV11-2
DNA: TGTGCCAGCAGCCCCCAGGTTGCCGGCGAGACCCAGTACTTC
CDR3: CASSPQVAGETQYF

D: NA
size: many
J: TRBJ2-7
V: TRBV10-3
DNA: TGTGCCATCGGGTACGAGCAGTACTTC
CDR3: CAIGYEQYF

D: NA
size: NA
J: TRBJ2-3
V: TRBV14
DNA: TGTGCCAGCAGCCAAGACGGCGGTAGGACGCAGTATTTT
CDR3: CASSQDGGRTQYF

D: TRBD2
size: NA
J: TRBJ2-5
V: TRBV20-1
DNA: TGCAGTGCTAGTCACATACCCGGGACTAGCGGGGGGCGATCAGAGACCCAGTACTTC
CDR3: CSASHIPGTSGGRSETQYF

D: NA
size: many
J: TRBJ1-2
V: TRBV28
DNA: TGTGCCAGCAGTCGTCAGGGAGAAAACTATGGCTACACCTTC
CDR3: CASSRQGENYGYTF

D: TRBD1
size: few
J: TRBJ1-6
V: TRBV20-1
DNA: TGCAGTGCTAGGGAGGGACAGGCTAATTCACCCCTCCACTTT
CDR3: CSAREGQANSPLHF

D: NA
size: many
J: TRBJ1-5
V: TRBV12-3/TRBV12-4
DNA: TGTGCCAGCAGTTTGGGGCTGGATCAGCCCCAGCATTTT
CDR3: CASSLGLDQPQHF

D: NA
size: many
J: TRBJ1-5
V: TRBV5-1
DNA: TGCGCCAGCAGTTGGGCCGGCCCTAGCAATCAGCCCCAGCATTTT
CDR3: CASSWAGPSNQPQHF

D: NA
size: NA
J: TRBJ1-3
V: TRBV14
DNA: TGTGCCAGCAGCTCCCGGGACGTCGGTCAAGAAAGGGGTGGAAACACCATATATTTT
CDR3: CASSSRDVGQERGGNTIYF

D: NA
size: few
J: TRBJ1-2
V: TRBV7-9
DNA: TGTGCCAGCAGCCCGCTGCTTGGACATCCCCTCTATGGCTACACCTTC
CDR3: CASSPLLGHPLYGYTF

D: TRBD1
size: NA
J: TRBJ1-5
V: TRBV6-2/TRBV6-3
DNA: TGTGCCAGCAGTTACTTTGCAGGGGGCGCCAGGGGAAATCAGCCCCAGCATTTT
CDR3: CASSYFAGGARGNQPQHF

D: NA
size: few
J: TRBJ2-2
V: TRBV3-1
DNA: TGTGCCAGCAGGAGGGGGGCCGGGGAGCTGTTTTTT
CDR3: CASRRGAGELFF

D: NA
size: few
J: TRBJ1-1
V: TRBV11-2
DNA: TGTGCCAGCAGCTTCAATTCGTATGGCACTGAAGCTTTCTTT
CDR3: CASSFNSYGTEAFF

D: NA
size: many
J: TRBJ2-7
V: TRBV10-3
DNA: TGTGCCATCAGGTTTGACAGACAAAGTGACGAGCAGTACTTC
CDR3: CAIRFDRQSDEQYF

D: TRBD1
size: many
J: TRBJ1-5
V: TRBV10-3
DNA: TGTGCCATCTCATTCGGGACAGATCAGCCCCAGCATTTT
CDR3: CAISFGTDQPQHF

D: NA
size: medium-sized
J: TRBJ1-1
V: TRBV12-3/TRBV12-4
DNA: TGTGCCAGCAGTTTCGGACAGATGAACACTGAAGCTTTCTTT
CDR3: CASSFGQMNTEAFF

D: NA
size: NA
J: TRBJ2-1
V: TRBV12-3/TRBV12-4
DNA: TGTGCCAGCAGTTTAGCGCGGGTTAATGAGCAGTTCTTC
CDR3: CASSLARVNEQFF

D: TRBD1
size: few
J: TRBJ2-7
V: TRBV29-1
DNA: TGCAGCGCCGCACAGGGGAGCGAGCAGTACTTC
CDR3: CSAAQGSEQYF

D: NA
size: many
J: TRBJ1-3
V: TRBV4-2
DNA: TGTGCCAGCAGCCAAGATCTGGACCGTCGCTCTGGAAACACCATATATTTT
CDR3: CASSQDLDRRSGNTIYF

D: NA
size: few
J: TRBJ1-2
V: TRBV12-3/TRBV12-4
DNA: TGTGCCAGCAGTTTACGTTATGGCGACACCTTC
CDR3: CASSLRYGDTF

D: TRBD1
size: few
J: TRBJ1-5
V: TRBV29-1
DNA: TGCAGCGTTTCGACTGGACAGGACAGTCAGCCCCAGCATTTT
CDR3: CSVSTGQDSQPQHF

D: TRBD1
size: NA
J: TRBJ1-1
V: TRBV29-1
DNA: TGCAGCGTTGATACAATCCGGGACAGGGGGCCGGGGACTGAAGCTTTCTTT
CDR3: CSVDTIRDRGPGTEAFF

D: TRBD1
size: NA
J: TRBJ1-2
V: TRBV28
DNA: TGTGCCAGCAGTTTCGGACAGGGGAAGAGTGGGGGCTACACCTTC
CDR3: CASSFGQGKSGGYTF

D: NA
size: NA
J: TRBJ2-3
V: TRBV5-1
DNA: TGCGCCAGCAGCTTAACGGGGGGCCGAACAGATACGCAGTATTTT
CDR3: CASSLTGGRTDTQYF

D: NA
size: NA
J: TRBJ2-1
V: TRBV5-5
DNA: TGTGCCAGCAGCTTGGGCCGCAAGGATGAGCAGTTCTTC
CDR3: CASSLGRKDEQFF

D: TRBD1
size: NA
J: TRBJ1-5
V: TRBV20-1
DNA: TGCAGTGCTACCGACAGGGCTAGCAATCAGCCCCAGCATTTT
CDR3: CSATDRASNQPQHF

D: NA
size: NA
J: TRBJ2-3
V: TRBV5-1
DNA: TGCGCCAGCAGCTTCGATGCGGCAGGGAGCACAGATACGCAGTATTTT
CDR3: CASSFDAAGSTDTQYF

D: NA
size: many
J: TRBJ1-2
V: TRBV20-1
DNA: TGCAGTGCTCAGAGGAGGCAGAGGGATGGCTACACCTTC
CDR3: CSAQRRQRDGYTF

D: NA
size: NA
J: TRBJ1-4
V: TRBV4-1
DNA: TGCGCCAGCAGCCTCTCCGGAGGGTGGGAAGAAAAACTGTTTTTT
CDR3: CASSLSGGWEEKLFF